The T cell receptor (beta chain) described here comes from a study of shared clonotypes between healthy human individuals. CDR3 length: 17 residues. The V gene's germline CDR1 is SGHNT and CDR2 YENEEA. Trimming stripped 5 bases from V and 0 bases from J, with 17 bases between. Terminally differentiated effector memory CD45RA+ cells were left out of the naive CD8 fraction, which was CD45RO-negative and positively selected for CCR7. Broader study findings: A handful of donors held about 4.5% of naive CD4 clonotypes in common. The diversity represented, both genetic and in exposure history, was limited by few donors.

This clone was seen only once. Its matching antigen is unknown. Tens of thousands of T cell genomes, or approximately 0.2 ug DNA, went into the sorted-subset replicate PCRs. Here immunoSEQ multiplex PCR was the method, and the copy in TCRdb shows in-frame clones only, minus some. The sample holds 800,000 to 950,000 clones; approximately 97% are singletons and the top ten take approximately 0.2%. What was sequenced was naive CD8+ T cells sorted from blood. The V gene is TRBV11-3, the J gene TRBJ2-1, with a possible D match to TRBD2 (6 bases). This clonotype was obtained from a man aged 30 to 39 in good health. The CDR3 nucleotides are TGTGCCAGCAGCCCCCGGGGTAGCGGAGTCTCCTACAATGAGCAGTTCTTC. It encodes CASSPRGSGVSYNEQFF.